Below are 2 T cell receptor beta chains sequenced from a single sample in a study of early T cells in non-severe SARS-CoV-2 infection. Each CDR3 protein is one row after TCRdb ran MiXCR on the 5' RACE reads. The repertoire holds 95,000 to 110,000 distinct CDR3 sequences, around 10% seen once, with about 7.6% in the top ten. Sequencing was carried out using whole blood. All receptors come from an adult who was a healthcare worker with PCR-confirmed SARS-CoV-2 infection or an uninfected control (not recorded which).

This clonotype was detected once. V is TRBV20-1 and J is TRBJ2-7, with D maybe TRBD1 (5 bases). Trimming left V 3 bases short and J 4 bases short, with 10 bases between. Germline CDR1 reads DFQATT; CDR2 reads SNEGSKA (reference sequence). This CDR3 is 12 amino acids long. DNA for the CDR3: TGCAGTGCTAGGAAGGACAAATACGAGCAGTACTTC. This codes for CSARKDKYEQYF.

The rearrangement uses TRBV7-9 and TRBJ2-5; D uncertain. V was cut by 1 base and J by 4 bases, with 7 bases left in between. The CDR3 covers 13 residues. In germline, CDR1 is SEHNR, CDR2 FQNEAQ (reference sequence). This CDR3 is CASSLVGLETQYF. The CDR3 DNA reads TGTGCCAGCAGCTTAGTCGGGCTAGAGACCCAGTACTTC.